This T cell receptor (beta chain) was identified in a study of shared clonotypes between healthy human individuals. CDR1 is SEHNR, CDR2 FQNEAQ, per germline (reference sequence). V shed 2 bases and J 3 bases; nucleotides not matched to a gene: 6. This CDR3 is built from 16 residues. Naivety among CD8 cells was defined by CD45RO negativity and positive CCR7 selection, thereby excluding terminally differentiated effector memory CD45RA+ cells. Produced via immunoSEQ multiplex PCR; TCRdb's table is partial and in-frame only. The sample shows about 610,000 clones, roughly 96% of them seen only once. This sequence joins TRBV7-9 and TRBJ2-2, with 7 bases matching TRBD2. Sequencing was carried out using naive CD8+ T cells sorted from blood. This sequence was found in a woman in her twenties or thirties in good health. Written as DNA, the CDR3 is TGTGCCAGCAGCTTAACCAGCGGGACCTACACCGGGGAGCTGTTTTTT. Translated: CASSLTSGTYTGELFF.